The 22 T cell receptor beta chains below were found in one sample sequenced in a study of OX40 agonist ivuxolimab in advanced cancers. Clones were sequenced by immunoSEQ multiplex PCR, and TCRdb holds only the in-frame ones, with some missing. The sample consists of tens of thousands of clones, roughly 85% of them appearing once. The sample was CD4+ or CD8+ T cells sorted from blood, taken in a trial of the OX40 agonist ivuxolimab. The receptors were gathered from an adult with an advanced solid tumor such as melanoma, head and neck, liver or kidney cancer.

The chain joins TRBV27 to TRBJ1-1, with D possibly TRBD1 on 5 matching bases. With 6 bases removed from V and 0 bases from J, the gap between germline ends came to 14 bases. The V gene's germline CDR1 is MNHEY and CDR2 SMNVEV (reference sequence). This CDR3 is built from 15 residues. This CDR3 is CASSNIKTVNTEAFF. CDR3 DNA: TGTGCCAGCAGCAATATTAAGACAGTGAACACTGAAGCTTTCTTT.

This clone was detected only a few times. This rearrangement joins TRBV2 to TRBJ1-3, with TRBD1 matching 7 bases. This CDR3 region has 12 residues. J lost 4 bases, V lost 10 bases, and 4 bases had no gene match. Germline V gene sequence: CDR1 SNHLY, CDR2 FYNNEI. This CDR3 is CATEDRGNTIYF. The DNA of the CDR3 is TGTGCCACCGAGGACAGGGGAAACACCATATATTTT.

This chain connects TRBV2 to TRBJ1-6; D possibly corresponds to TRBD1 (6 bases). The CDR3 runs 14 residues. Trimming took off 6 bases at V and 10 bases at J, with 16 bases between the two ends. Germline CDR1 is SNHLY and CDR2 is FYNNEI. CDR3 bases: TGTGCCAGCAGCCTGACAGGAGAAAGATCACCCCTCCACTTT. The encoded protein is CASSLTGERSPLHF.

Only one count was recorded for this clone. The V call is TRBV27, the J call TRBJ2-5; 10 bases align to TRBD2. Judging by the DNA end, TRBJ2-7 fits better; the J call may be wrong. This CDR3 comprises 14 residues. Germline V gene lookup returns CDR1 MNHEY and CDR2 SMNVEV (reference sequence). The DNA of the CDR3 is TGTGCCAGCAGCCCCGGGACTAGCGCATACGAGCAGTACTTC. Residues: CASSPGTSAYEQYF.

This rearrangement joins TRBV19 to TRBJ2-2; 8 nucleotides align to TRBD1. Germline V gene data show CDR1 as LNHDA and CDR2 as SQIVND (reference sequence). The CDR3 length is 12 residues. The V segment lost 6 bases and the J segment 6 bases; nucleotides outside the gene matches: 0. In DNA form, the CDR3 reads TGTGCCAGTAGGACAGGGGCCGGGGAGCTGTTTTTT. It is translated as CASRTGAGELFF.

DNA of the CDR3: TGTGCCAGCAGCTTGGGCCGGACGGACGAGACCCAGTACTTC. Amino acid sequence: CASSLGRTDETQYF. V gene TRBV5-4 combines with J gene TRBJ2-5; D call uncertain. The germline V gene encodes CDR1 SGHNT and CDR2 YYREEE (reference sequence). There are 14 residues in the CDR3. The ends were cut back, 0 bases at V and 5 bases at J, with 11 bases in the middle.

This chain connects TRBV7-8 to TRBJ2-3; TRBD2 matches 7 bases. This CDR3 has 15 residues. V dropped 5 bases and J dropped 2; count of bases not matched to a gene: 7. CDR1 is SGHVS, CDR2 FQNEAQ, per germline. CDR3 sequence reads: CASSPRESDTDTQYF. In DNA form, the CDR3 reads TGTGCCAGCAGCCCGCGGGAGTCGGACACAGATACGCAGTATTTT.

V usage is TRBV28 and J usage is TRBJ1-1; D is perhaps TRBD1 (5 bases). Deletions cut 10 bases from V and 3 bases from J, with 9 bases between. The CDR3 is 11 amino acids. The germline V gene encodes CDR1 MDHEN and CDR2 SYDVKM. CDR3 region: CATAGDTEAFF. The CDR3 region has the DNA TGTGCCACGGCGGGGGACACTGAAGCTTTCTTT.

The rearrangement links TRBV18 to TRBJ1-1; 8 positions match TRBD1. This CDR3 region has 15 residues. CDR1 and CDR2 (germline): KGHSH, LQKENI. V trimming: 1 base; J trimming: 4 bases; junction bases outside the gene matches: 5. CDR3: CASSPQGQGGTEAFF. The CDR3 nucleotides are TGTGCCAGCTCACCACAAGGACAGGGAGGCACTGAAGCTTTCTTT.

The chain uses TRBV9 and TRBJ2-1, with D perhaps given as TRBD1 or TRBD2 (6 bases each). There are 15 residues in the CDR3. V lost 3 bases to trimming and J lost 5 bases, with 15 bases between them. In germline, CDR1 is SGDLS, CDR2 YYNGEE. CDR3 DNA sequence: TGTGCCAGCAGCGCCCTAGGGGGAGGCAACAATGAGCAGTTCTTC. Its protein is CASSALGGGNNEQFF.

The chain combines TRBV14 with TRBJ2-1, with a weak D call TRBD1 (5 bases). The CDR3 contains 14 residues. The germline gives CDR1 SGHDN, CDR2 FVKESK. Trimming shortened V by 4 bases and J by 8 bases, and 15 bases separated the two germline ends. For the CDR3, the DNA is TGTGCCAGCAGCCGGAAGAGGATAGGGGATGAGCAGTTCTTC. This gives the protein CASSRKRIGDEQFF.

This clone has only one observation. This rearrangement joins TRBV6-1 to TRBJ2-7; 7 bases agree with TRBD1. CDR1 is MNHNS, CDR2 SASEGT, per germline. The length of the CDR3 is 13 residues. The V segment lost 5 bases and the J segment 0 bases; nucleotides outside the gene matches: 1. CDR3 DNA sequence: TGTGCCAGCAGTAGGACAGGCTCCTACGAGCAGTACTTC. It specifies CASSRTGSYEQYF.

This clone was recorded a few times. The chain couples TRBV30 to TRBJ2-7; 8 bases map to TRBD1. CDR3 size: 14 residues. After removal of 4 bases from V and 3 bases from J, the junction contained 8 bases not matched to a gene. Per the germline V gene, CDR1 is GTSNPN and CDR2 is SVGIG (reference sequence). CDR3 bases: TGTGCCTGGACTCCAGGGGGCTATGGCTACGAGCAGTACTTC. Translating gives CAWTPGGYGYEQYF.

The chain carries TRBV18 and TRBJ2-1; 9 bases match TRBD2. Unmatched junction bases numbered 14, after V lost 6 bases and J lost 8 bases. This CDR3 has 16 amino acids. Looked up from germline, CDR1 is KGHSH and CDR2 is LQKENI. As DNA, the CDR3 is TGTGCCAGCTCGCGCCCTACAACGACTAGCGGTGATGAGCAGTTCTTC. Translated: CASSRPTTTSGDEQFF.

CDR3 coding DNA: TGTGCCGCGGAAGGTCAGGGGGCCTACGAGCAGTACTTC. Protein sequence: CAAEGQGAYEQYF. The rearrangement uses TRBV30 and TRBJ2-5, with 7 bases identical to TRBD1. Matching the DNA end better, TRBJ2-7 makes the J call doubtful. This CDR3 is 13 amino acids long. Looked up from germline, CDR1 is GTSNPN and CDR2 is SVGIG (reference sequence).

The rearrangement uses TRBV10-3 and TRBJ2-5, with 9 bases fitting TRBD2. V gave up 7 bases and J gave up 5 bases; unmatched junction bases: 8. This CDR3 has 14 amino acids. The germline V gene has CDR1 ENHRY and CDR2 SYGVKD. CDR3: CAINGGGARETQYF. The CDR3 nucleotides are TGTGCCATCAATGGCGGGGGGGCCCGGGAGACCCAGTACTTC.

The CDR3 sequence: CSVKTGGSGNTIYF. The CDR3 DNA follows: TGCAGCGTCAAGACAGGGGGCTCTGGAAACACCATATATTTT. This chain joins TRBV29-1 and TRBJ1-3; 9 bases map to TRBD1. Unmatched junction bases numbered 3, after V lost 6 bases and J lost 0 bases. This CDR3 contains 14 residues. CDR1 is SQVTM and CDR2 is ANQGSEA in the germline V gene.

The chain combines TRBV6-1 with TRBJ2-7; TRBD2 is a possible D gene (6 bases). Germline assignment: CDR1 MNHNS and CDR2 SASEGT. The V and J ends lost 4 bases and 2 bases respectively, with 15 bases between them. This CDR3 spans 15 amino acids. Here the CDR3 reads CASSGARGLAYEQYF. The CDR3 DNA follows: TGTGCCAGCAGTGGGGCCCGGGGACTCGCCTACGAGCAGTACTTC.

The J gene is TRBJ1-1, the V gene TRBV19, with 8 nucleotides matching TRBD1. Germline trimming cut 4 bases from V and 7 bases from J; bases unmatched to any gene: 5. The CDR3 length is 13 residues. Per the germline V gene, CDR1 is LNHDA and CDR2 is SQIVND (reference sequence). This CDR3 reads CASSTGQGGEAFF. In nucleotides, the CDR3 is TGTGCCAGTAGTACCGGACAGGGAGGTGAAGCTTTCTTT.

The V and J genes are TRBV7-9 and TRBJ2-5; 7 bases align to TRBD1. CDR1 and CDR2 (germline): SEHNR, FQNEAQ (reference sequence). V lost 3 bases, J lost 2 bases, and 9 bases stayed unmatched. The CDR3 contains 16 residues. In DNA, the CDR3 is TGTGCCAGCAGCTTTACCGGGACAGTGGTACAAGAGACCCAGTACTTC. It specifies CASSFTGTVVQETQYF.

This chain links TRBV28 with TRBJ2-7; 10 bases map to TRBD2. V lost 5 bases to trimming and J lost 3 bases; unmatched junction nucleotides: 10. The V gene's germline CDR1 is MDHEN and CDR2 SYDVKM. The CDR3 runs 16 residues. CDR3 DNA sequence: TGTGCCAGCAGTCCCGAGAAGCGGGAGGGTCTCTACGAGCAGTACTTC. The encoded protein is CASSPEKREGLYEQYF.

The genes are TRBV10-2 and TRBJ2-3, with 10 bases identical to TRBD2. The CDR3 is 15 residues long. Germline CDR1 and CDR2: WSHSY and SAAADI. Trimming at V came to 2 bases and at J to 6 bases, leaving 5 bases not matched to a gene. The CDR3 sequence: CASSETSGVLDTQYF. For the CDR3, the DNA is TGCGCCAGCAGTGAGACTAGCGGGGTCCTCGATACGCAGTATTTT.